This T cell receptor (beta chain) was found in a study of blood T cell repertoires in COVID-19. Across the study: From T cells, B-cell-depleted T cells, or PBMCs came the material, which was cDNA or gDNA.

Before being deemed recovered, Cohort 3 donors had two negative PCRs, clearance, or symptom resolution. V shed 5 bases and J shed 3 bases, with 4 bases lying between them. Germline CDR1 reads MDHEN; CDR2 reads SYDVKM. CDR3 length equals 11 residues. As handled by the study authors: Amplified reference gene primers provided the basis for estimating nucleated cell counts. Assay: immunoSEQ multiplex PCR; the TCRdb copy retains only in-frame clones and omits some. V and J calls and clone size are copied from that table; D and trimming were computed from the DNA. The table lists a few hundred thousand clones, around nine tenths of them singletons.

The sample taken for sequencing was PBMCs or T cells enriched from blood (not recorded which). The receptor was derived from a middle-aged woman who had recovered from COVID-19. The gene calls are TRBV28 and TRBJ1-2; D unresolved. The CDR3 DNA sequence: TGTGCCAGCAGTCCCGACTATGGCTACACCTTC. Residues: CASSPDYGYTF.